This record looks at one T cell receptor (beta chain) sequence and its context. The specificity of this receptor is unknown. Qualities for individual bases were not recorded, and no much larger clone is one base off. As encoded in the germline V gene, CDR1 is MGHDK while CDR2 is SYGVNS. At the junction V is shortened by 1 base and J by 2 bases, with 6 bases in between. The CDR3 sequence holds 14 residues, the cysteine and phenylalanine included. The kept DNA is CDR3 alone, 42 bases in frame from the first base. The data were taken from a study of blood T cells in healthy people across ages (dated by TCRdb to 2014 to 2015). Background on the whole study: Template switching captured roughly one uniquely barcoded TCR beta cDNA molecule per two T cells in model experiments. Using deep sequencing normalized with unique cDNA molecular identifiers, the study measured how TCR beta repertoire diversity changes with age. The donors were divided into four age groups: young (average about 15 years), middle-aged (about 40), aged (under 70) and long-lived (82). To avoid experimental bias, donors of different ages were spread randomly across the sequencing lanes. Using the same blood draw, the study looked at two additional independent replicas of 1 million unique cDNA reads for two donors, one aged 18 to 29 and the other aged 80 or older.

What the authors observed across the whole study: Because donor CMV infection status was unknown, age-related changes in expanded clonotypes were potentially confounded. Estimates of total diversity from one million sequenced T cells were regarded as lower bounds and underestimates. Observed TCR beta diversity correlated strongly with the percentage of naive T cells measured by flow cytometry. Since profiling was done on bulk unsorted PBMCs, naive and antigen-experienced compartments could not be conclusively compared. Observed TCR beta diversity per million T cells fell roughly linearly with age, and a significant reduction was already apparent by age roughly 41. Compared with the aged group, more naive CD4+ T cells, fewer expanded clones and increased TCR diversity were shown by the long-lived group, suggesting age selection.

Donors were 30 to 45 systemically healthy Caucasian individuals from Russia aged roughly 6 to 100 years. About 9.1 milliliters of peripheral blood were collected from each donor into EDTA-treated Vacutainer tubes. Ficoll-Paque density-gradient centrifugation was used to isolate PBMCs, with at least 6.5 million per sample. Trizol reagent was used to extract total RNA from PBMCs, with at least 5.5 micrograms per sample. Naive CD45RAhigh/CD27high T cell percentages were measured by flow cytometry on a PBMC aliquot from every donor. Receptor amplification or capture employed 5' RACE. A second PCR of roughly 7 to 12 cycles was performed with a sample-barcoded 5' primer and a J-beta primer mix. A template-switch 5' adaptor carrying 12 random nucleotides introduced a unique molecular identifier onto each TCR beta cDNA molecule. Each sample yielded at least 2.5 million CDR3-containing paired-end reads. All of the RNA was converted into first-strand cDNA using the Mint cDNA synthesis kit, with a TRBC-specific oligonucleotide serving as the primer. Following uracil-DNA glycosylase treatment, all cDNA underwent a first 18-cycle PCR with the universal primers M1SS and BC2_uni_R. Per the authors' processing: For normalization, 1 million high-quality reads were randomly selected from each sample, with every read carrying a distinct molecular identifier. Reads with shared molecular identifiers were discarded instead of being binned into consensus sequences. MiTCR, set to a Q25 quality threshold and the strictest error-elimination algorithm, was used for CDR3 identification, clonotype clustering and error correction. Lower-bound total TCR beta diversity was estimated with a nonparametric unseen species model using Euler transformation. TCRdb reworked the public reads: Q25 trimming with fastp, MiXCR clone assembly, productive beta chains retained. Each entry merges the rows of one CDR3 protein and shows their most common DNA and genes. Here the V and J calls rest on TCRdb's processing, not on the authors' analysis. The sample profile shows around 1,900,000 distinct CDR3 sequences; roughly two fifths of them were found once. Clones ranked in the top ten supply about 21% of the sample.

The receptor comes from a human donor in good health. In this chain, TRBV25-1 is recombined with TRBJ1-5, with the D gene not clear enough to name. Sequencing input: blood. For the CDR3, the sequence is CASSEFYGNQPQHF. The DNA sequence is as follows: TGTGCCAGCAGTGAATTTTACGGCAATCAGCCCCAGCATTTT.